This record looks at one TCR beta chain sequence and its context. This entry is derived from a study of blood T cell repertoires in COVID-19. Overall study: Specimens from acute and convalescent COVID-19 originated in the United States, Italy and Spain. Nucleic acid was either cDNA or gDNA, and it came from T cells, B-cell-depleted T cells, or PBMCs.

As handled by the study authors: Reference gene primer amplification yielded estimated nucleated cell counts. Measured with immunoSEQ multiplex PCR; TCRdb has only the in-frame clones, and not every one. V and J calls and clone size are those listed in that table; D and trimming were worked out from the DNA. The table has about 120,000 clones, 81% seen once. This clonotype originated in a woman between 45 and 60 years old with acute or convalescent COVID-19. Sequenced material: peripheral blood.

The DNA for the CDR3 is TGTGCCAGCAGACCGGGCGACAGCAACTATGGCTACACCTTC. The encoded protein is CASRPGDSNYGYTF. This chain joins TRBV5-4 and TRBJ1-2, with a tentative D call TRBD1 (5 bases). Trimming removed 5 bases at V and 2 bases at J, with 13 bases between. The CDR3 has 14 residues. Looked up from germline, CDR1 is SGHNT and CDR2 is YYREEE (reference sequence).